A selection of T cell receptor beta chains follows, all from one sample in a study of OX40 agonist ivuxolimab in advanced cancers. The table came from immunoSEQ multiplex PCR; TCRdb's copy has only in-frame clones and leaves some out. This sample yields approximately 80,000 clones, of which roughly 91% are seen a single time; 0.2% to 0.3% belongs to the top ten. Sequencing used CD4+ or CD8+ T cells sorted from blood, obtained in a trial of the OX40 agonist ivuxolimab. The receptors stem from an adult with an advanced solid tumor such as melanoma, head and neck, liver or kidney cancer. Each CDR3 is given with its conserved first and last residue.

j_call: TRBJ2-2
v_call: TRBV6-5
cdr3_aa: CASSLDNPNTGELFF

j_call: TRBJ2-3
v_call: TRBV28
cdr3_aa: CASSSTRVLTDTQYF

j_call: TRBJ2-2
v_call: TRBV9
cdr3_aa: CASSVALVNTGELFF

j_call: TRBJ2-3
v_call: TRBV4-1
cdr3_aa: CASSQASQITDTQYF

j_call: TRBJ1-2
v_call: TRBV19
cdr3_aa: CASSISYRDSAFYGYTF

j_call: TRBJ2-7
v_call: TRBV19
cdr3_aa: CASSSTGGPYEQYF

j_call: TRBJ2-7
v_call: TRBV28
cdr3_aa: CASSSSGAGPYEQYF

j_call: TRBJ2-3
v_call: TRBV27
cdr3_aa: CASSMREGTDTQYF

j_call: TRBJ1-2
v_call: TRBV9
cdr3_aa: CASSVDGGRVYGYTF

j_call: TRBJ1-3
v_call: TRBV11-2
cdr3_aa: CASSLVSYGNTIYF

j_call: TRBJ1-5
v_call: TRBV10-1
cdr3_aa: CASTLPLGSRNNQPQHF

j_call: TRBJ2-1
v_call: TRBV10-3
cdr3_aa: CAISRLGSRSYNEQFF

j_call: TRBJ2-6
v_call: TRBV4-1
cdr3_aa: CASSQEGLGQGSGANVLTF

j_call: TRBJ2-7
v_call: TRBV6-6
cdr3_aa: CASSYSGGSSSYEQYF

j_call: TRBJ2-1
v_call: TRBV7-3
cdr3_aa: CASSLNRDRGTDEQFF

j_call: TRBJ1-5
v_call: TRBV11-2
cdr3_aa: CASSLVSANNQPQHF

j_call: TRBJ2-2
v_call: TRBV11-3
cdr3_aa: CASSLTHVLAGATGELFF

j_call: TRBJ2-7
v_call: TRBV6-1
cdr3_aa: CASSSGGPRQYF

j_call: TRBJ1-2
v_call: TRBV18
cdr3_aa: CASSPSGSYGYTF

j_call: TRBJ2-3
v_call: TRBV4-3
cdr3_aa: CASSQLPTSPDTQYF

j_call: TRBJ2-7
v_call: TRBV28
cdr3_aa: CASSWGRTSYEQYF

j_call: TRBJ2-4
v_call: TRBV9
cdr3_aa: CASSPRSDGTVAKNIQYF

j_call: TRBJ1-5
v_call: TRBV10-3
cdr3_aa: CAISAGVDSNQPQHF

j_call: TRBJ1-2
v_call: TRBV13
cdr3_aa: CASSLLVTGGDYGYTF

j_call: TRBJ1-1
v_call: TRBV7-9
cdr3_aa: CASSSTPGQYSNTEAFF

j_call: TRBJ2-3
v_call: TRBV9
cdr3_aa: CASSSTGTSGDTQYF

j_call: TRBJ2-2
v_call: TRBV6-6
cdr3_aa: CASSPRGSGTGELFF

j_call: TRBJ1-2
v_call: TRBV6-1
cdr3_aa: CASSPTGGANYGYTF

j_call: TRBJ2-5
v_call: TRBV20-1
cdr3_aa: CSARGETQYF